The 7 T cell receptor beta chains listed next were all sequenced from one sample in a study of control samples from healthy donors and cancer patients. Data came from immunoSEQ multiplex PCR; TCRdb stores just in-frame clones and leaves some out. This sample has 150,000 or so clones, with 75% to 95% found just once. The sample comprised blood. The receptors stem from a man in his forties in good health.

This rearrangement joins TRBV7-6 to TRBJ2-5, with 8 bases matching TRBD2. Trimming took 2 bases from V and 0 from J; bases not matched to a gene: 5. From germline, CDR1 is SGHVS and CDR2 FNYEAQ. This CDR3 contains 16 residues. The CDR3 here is CASSLRGGLYQETQYF. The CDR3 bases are TGTGCCAGCAGCTTACGGGGGGGCCTCTACCAAGAGACCCAGTACTTC.

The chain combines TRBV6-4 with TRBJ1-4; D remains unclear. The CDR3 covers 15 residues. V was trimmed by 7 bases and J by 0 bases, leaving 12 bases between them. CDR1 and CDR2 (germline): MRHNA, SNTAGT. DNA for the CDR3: TGTGCCAGCATTTTCAACATTGCAACTAATGAAAAACTGTTTTTT. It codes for CASIFNIATNEKLFF.

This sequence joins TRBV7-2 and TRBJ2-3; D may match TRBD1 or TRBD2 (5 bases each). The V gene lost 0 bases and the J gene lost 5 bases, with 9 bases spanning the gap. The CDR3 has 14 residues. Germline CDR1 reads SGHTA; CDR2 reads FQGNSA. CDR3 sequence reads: CASSLAGAGDTQYF. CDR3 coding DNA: TGTGCCAGCAGCTTAGCAGGGGCGGGAGATACGCAGTATTTT.

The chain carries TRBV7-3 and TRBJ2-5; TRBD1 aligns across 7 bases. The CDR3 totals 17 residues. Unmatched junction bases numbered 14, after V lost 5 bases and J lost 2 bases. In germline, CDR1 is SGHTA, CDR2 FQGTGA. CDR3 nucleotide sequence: TGTGCCAGCAGCGTCGGGGATGACAGGGAGATTCAAGAGACCCAGTACTTC. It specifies CASSVGDDREIQETQYF. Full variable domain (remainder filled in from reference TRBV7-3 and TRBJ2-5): GAGVSQTPSNKVTEKGKYVELRCDPISGHTALYWYRQSLGQGPEFLIYFQGTGAADDSGLPNDRFFAVRPEGSVSTLKIQRTERGDSAVYLCASSVGDDREIQETQYFGPGTRLLVL.

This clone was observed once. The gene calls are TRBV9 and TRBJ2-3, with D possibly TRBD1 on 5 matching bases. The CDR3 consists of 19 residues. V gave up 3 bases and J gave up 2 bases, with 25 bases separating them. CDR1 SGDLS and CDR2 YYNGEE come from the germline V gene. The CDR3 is CASSEGPQGLAGDTDTQYF. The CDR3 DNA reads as TGTGCCAGCAGCGAGGGGCCCCAGGGATTGGCCGGAGACACAGATACGCAGTATTTT.

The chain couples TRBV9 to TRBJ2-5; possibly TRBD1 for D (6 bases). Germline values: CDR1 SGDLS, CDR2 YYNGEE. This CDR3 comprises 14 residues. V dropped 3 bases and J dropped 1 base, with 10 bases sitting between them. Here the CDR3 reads CASSEEDSQETQYF. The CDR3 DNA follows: TGTGCCAGCAGCGAGGAGGACAGCCAAGAGACCCAGTACTTC.

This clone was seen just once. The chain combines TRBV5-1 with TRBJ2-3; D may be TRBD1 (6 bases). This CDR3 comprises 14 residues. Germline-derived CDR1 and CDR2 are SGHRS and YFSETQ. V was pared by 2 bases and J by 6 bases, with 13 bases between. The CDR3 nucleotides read TGCGCCAGCAGCTTAGGGGGAATGGCGGATACGCAGTATTTT. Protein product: CASSLGGMADTQYF.